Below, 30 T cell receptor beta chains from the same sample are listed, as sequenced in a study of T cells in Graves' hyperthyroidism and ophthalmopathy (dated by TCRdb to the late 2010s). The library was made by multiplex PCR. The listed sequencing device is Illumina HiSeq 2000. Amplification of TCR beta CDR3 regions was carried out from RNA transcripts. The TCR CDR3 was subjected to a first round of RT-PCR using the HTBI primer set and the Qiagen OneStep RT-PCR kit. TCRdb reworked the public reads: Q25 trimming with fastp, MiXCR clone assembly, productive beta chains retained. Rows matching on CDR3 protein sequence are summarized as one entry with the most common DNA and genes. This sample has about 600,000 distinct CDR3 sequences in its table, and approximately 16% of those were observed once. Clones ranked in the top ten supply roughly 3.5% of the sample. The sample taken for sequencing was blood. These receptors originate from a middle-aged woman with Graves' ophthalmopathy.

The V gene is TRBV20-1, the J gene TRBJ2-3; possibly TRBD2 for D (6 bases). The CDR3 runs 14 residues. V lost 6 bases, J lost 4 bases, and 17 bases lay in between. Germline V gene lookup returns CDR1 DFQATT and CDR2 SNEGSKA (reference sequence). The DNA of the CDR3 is TGCAGTGCAACCCCCACTAGCCGGGCAGATACGCAGTATTTT. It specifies CSATPTSRADTQYF.

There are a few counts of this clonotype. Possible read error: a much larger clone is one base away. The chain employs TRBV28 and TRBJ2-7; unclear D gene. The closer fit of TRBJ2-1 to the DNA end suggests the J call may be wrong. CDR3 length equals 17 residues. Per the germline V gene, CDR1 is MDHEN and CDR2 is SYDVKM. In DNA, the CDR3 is TGTGCCAGCAGCTCGTCAGTATTAGTCGGCACCAAGTACGAGCAGTTCTTC. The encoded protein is CASSSSVLVGTKYEQFF.

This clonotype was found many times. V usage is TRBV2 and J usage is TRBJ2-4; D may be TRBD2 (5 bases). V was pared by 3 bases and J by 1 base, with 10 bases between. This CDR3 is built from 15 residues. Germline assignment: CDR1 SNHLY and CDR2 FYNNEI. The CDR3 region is CASSEDFGAKNIQYF. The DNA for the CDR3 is TGTGCCAGCAGTGAGGACTTTGGGGCCAAAAACATTCAGTACTTC.

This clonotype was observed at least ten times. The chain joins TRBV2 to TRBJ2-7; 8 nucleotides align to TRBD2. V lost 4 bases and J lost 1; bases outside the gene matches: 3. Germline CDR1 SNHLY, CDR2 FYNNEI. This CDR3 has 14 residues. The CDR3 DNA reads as TGTGCCAGCAGTGTAGCGGGGAATTCCTACGAGCAGTACTTC. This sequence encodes CASSVAGNSYEQYF.

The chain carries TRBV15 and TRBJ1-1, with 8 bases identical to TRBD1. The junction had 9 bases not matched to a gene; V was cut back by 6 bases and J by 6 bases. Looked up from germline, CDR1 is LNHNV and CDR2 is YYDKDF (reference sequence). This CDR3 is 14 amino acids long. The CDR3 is CATSLDRGVAEAFF. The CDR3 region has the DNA TGTGCCACCAGTCTCGACAGGGGTGTGGCTGAAGCTTTCTTT.

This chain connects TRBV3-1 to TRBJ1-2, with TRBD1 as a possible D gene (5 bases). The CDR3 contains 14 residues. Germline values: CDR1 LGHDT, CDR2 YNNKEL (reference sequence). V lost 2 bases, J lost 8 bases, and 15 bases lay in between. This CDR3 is CASSQNPGPGGYTF. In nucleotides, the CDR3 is TGTGCCAGCAGCCAAAATCCGGGGCCCGGCGGCTACACCTTC.

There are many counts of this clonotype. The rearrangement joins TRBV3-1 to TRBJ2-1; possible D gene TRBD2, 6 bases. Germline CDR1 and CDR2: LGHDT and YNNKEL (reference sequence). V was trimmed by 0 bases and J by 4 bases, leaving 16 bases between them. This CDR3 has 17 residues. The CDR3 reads CASSQDWPPGTYNEQFF. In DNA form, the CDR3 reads TGTGCCAGCAGCCAAGATTGGCCACCGGGGACTTACAATGAGCAGTTCTTC.

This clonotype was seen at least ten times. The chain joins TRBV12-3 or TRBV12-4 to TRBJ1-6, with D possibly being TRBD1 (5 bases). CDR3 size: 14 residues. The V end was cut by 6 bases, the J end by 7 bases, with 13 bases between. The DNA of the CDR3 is TGTGCCAGCAGGCCCGACAGAGTCAATTCACCCCTCCACTTT. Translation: CASRPDRVNSPLHF.

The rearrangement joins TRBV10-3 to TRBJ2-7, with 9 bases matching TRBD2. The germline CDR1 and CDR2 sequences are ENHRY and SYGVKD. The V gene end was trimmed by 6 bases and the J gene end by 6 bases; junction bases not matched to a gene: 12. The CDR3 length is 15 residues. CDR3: CAIRKVAGDASEQYF. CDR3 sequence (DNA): TGTGCCATCAGGAAGGTAGCGGGAGACGCTAGCGAGCAGTACTTC.

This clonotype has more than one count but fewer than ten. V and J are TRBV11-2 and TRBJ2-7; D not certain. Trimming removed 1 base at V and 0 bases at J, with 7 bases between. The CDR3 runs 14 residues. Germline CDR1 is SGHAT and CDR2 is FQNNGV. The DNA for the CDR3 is TGTGCCAGCAGCTTAGGAAAAAACTCCTACGAGCAGTACTTC. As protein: CASSLGKNSYEQYF.

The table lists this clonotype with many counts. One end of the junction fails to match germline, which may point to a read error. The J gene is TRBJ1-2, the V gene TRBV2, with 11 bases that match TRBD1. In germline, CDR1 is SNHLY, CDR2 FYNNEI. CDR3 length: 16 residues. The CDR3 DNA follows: TGTGCCAGCAGCCTCCAAGGGGGACAGGGGGTCTATGACTACACCTTC. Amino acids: CASSLQGGQGVYDYTF.

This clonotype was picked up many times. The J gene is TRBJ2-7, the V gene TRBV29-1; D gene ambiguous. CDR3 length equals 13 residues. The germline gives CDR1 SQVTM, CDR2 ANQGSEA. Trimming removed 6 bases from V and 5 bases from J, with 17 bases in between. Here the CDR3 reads CSVALGTRDEQYF. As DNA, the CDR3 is TGCAGCGTCGCCCTGGGCACAAGAGACGAGCAGTACTTC.

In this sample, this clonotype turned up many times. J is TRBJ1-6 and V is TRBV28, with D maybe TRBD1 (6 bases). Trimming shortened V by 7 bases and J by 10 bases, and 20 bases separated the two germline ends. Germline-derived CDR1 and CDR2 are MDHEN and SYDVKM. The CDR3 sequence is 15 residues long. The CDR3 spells CASILHGGAGSPLHF. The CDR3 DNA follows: TGTGCCAGCATCCTACACGGGGGGGCCGGGTCACCCCTCCACTTT.

The CDR3 sequence is CASSQATYGYTF. DNA of the CDR3: TGTGCCAGCAGCCAAGCCACCTATGGCTACACCTTC. J is TRBJ1-2 and V is TRBV3-1; unclear D gene. The V end lost 1 base, the J end lost 4 bases, and 4 bases lay between the germline ends. CDR3 size: 12 residues. Per the germline V gene, CDR1 is LGHDT and CDR2 is YNNKEL (reference sequence).

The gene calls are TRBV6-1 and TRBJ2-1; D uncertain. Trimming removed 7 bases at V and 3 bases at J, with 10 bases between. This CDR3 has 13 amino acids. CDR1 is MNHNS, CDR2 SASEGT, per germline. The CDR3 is CASKRPVYNEQFF. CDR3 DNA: TGTGCCAGCAAAAGGCCCGTCTACAATGAGCAGTTCTTC.

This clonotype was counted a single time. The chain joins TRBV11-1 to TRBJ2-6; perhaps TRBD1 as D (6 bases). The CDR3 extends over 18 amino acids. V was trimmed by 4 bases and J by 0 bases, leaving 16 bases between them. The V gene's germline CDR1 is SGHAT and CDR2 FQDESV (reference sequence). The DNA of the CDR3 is TGTGCCAGCAGCTGGGAGACAGGCTCCTCCTCTGGGGCCAACGTCCTGACTTTC. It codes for CASSWETGSSSGANVLTF.

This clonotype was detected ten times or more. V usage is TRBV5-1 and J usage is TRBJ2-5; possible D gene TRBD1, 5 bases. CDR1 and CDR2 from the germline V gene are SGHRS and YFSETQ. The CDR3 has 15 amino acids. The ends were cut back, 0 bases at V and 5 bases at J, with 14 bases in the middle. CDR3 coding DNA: TGCGCCAGCAGCTTGGGCGTAGGGGCGTATGAGACCCAGTACTTC. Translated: CASSLGVGAYETQYF.

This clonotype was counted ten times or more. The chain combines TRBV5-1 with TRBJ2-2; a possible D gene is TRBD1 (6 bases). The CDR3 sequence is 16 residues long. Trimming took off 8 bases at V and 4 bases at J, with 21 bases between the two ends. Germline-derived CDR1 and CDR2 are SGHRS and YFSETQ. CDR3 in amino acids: CASSTNRVVGTGELFF. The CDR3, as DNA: TGCGCCAGTAGTACCAACAGGGTCGTGGGCACCGGGGAGCTGTTTTTT.

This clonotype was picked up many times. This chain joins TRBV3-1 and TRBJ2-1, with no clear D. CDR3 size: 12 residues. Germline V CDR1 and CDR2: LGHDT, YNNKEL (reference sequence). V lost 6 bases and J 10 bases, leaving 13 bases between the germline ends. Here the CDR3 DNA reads TGTGCCAGCAGTCGCTCAAGGGTGGAGCAGTTCTTC. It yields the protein CASSRSRVEQFF.

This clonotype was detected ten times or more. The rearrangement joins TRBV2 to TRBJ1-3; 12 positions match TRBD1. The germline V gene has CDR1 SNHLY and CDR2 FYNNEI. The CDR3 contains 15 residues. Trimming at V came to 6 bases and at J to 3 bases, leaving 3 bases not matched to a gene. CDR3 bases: TGTGCCAGCAGGGGACAGGGGGCCGGTGGAAACACCATATATTTT. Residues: CASRGQGAGGNTIYF.

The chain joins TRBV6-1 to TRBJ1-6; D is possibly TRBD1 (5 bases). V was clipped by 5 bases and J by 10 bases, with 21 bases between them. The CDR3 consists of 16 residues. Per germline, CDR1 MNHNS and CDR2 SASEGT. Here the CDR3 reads CASSKGEPLSMSPLHF. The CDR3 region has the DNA TGTGCCAGCAGTAAAGGGGAACCTCTATCGATGTCACCCCTCCACTTT.

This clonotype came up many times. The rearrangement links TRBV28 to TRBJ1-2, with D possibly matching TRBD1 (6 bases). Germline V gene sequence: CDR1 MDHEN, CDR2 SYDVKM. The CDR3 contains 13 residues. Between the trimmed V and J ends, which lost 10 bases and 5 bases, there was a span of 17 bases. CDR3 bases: TGTGCCATTCAGTTACGGACAGCTTATGGCTACACCTTC. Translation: CAIQLRTAYGYTF.

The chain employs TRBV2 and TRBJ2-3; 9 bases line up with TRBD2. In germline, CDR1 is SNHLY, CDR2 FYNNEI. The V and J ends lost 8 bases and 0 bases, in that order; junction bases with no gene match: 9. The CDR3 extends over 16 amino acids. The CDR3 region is CASRWLAGTSTDTQYF. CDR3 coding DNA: TGTGCCAGCCGGTGGCTAGCGGGAACTAGCACAGATACGCAGTATTTT.

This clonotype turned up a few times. CDR3 in amino acids: CASSLARDRVLNTEAFF. The CDR3 DNA is TGTGCCAGCAGCTTAGCTAGAGACAGGGTATTGAACACTGAAGCTTTCTTT. The chain combines TRBV7-2 with TRBJ1-1, with 7 positions matching TRBD1. This CDR3 has 17 amino acids. The V segment lost 0 bases and the J segment 0 bases; nucleotides outside the gene matches: 7. CDR1 and CDR2 (germline): SGHTA, FQGNSA.

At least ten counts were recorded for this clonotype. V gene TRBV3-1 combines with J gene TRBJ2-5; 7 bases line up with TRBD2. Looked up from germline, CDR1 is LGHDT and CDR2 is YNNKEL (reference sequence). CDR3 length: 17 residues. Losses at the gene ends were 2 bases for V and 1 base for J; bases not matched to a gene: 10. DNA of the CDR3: TGTGCCAGCAGCCAATCCCACGCGGGAGTGCTCCAAGAGACCCAGTACTTC. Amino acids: CASSQSHAGVLQETQYF.

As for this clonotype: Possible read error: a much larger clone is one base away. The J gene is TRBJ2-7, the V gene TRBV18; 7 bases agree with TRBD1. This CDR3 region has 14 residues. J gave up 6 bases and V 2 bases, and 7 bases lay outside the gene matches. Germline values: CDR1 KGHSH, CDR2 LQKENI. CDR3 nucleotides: TGTGCCAGCTCACCAGGACAGGTCGAAGGCGAGCAGTACTTC. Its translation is CASSPGQVEGEQYF. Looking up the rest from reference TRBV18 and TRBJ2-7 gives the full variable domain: NAGVMQNPRHLVRRRGQEARLRCSPMKGHSHVYWYRQLPEEGLKFMVYLQKENIIDESGMPKERFSAEFPKEGPSILRIQQVVRGDSAAYFCASSPGQVEGEQYFGPGTRLTVT.

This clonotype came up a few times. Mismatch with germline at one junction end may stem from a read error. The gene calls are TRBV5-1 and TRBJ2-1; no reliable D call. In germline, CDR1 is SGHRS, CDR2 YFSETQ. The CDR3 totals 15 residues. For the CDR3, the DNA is TGTGCCAGCAGCTTGGATGGTTCCCCTTGCAATGAGCAGTTCTTC. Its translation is CASSLDGSPCNEQFF.

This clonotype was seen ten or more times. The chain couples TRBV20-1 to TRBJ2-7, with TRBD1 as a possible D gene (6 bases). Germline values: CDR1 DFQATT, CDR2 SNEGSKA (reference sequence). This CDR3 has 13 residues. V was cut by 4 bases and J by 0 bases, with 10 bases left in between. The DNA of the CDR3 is TGCAGTGCTACCGGACAGTTCTCCTACGAGCAGTACTTC. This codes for CSATGQFSYEQYF.

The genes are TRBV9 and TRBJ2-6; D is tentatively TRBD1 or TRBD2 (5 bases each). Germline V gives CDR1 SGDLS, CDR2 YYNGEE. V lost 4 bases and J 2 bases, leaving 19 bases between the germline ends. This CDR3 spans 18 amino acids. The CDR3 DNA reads TGTGCCAGCAGCCTGACCGGGACCCATGGCGCTGGGGCCAACGTCCTGACTTTC. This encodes CASSLTGTHGAGANVLTF.

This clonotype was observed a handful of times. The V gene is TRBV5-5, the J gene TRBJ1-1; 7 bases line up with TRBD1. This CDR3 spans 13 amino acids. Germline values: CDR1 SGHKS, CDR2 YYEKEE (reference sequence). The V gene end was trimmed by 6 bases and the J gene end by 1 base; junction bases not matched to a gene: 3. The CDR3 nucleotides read TGTGCCAGCAACCAGGGGGGGAACACTGAAGCTTTCTTT. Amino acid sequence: CASNQGGNTEAFF. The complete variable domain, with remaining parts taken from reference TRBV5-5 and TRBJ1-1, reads DAGVTQSPTHLIKTRGQQVTLRCSPISGHKSVSWYQQVLGQGPQFIFQYYEKEERGRGNFPDRFSARQFPNYSSELNVNALLLGDSALYLCASNQGGNTEAFFGQGTRLTVV.